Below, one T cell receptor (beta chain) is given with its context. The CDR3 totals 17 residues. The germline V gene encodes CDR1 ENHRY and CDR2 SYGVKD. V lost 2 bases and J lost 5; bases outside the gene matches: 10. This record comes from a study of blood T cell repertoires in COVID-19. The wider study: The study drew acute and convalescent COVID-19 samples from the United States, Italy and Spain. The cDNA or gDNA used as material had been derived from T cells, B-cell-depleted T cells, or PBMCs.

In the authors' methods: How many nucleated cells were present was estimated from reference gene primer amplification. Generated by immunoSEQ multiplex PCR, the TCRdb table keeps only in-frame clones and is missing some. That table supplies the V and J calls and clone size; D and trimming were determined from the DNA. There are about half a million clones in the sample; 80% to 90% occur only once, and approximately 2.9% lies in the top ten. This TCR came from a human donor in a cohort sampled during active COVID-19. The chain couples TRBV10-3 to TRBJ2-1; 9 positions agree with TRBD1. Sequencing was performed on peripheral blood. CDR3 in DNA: TGTGCCATCAGTGAGAGGTCTGCTGGACAGGGGAACAATGAGCAGTTCTTC. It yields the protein CAISERSAGQGNNEQFF.